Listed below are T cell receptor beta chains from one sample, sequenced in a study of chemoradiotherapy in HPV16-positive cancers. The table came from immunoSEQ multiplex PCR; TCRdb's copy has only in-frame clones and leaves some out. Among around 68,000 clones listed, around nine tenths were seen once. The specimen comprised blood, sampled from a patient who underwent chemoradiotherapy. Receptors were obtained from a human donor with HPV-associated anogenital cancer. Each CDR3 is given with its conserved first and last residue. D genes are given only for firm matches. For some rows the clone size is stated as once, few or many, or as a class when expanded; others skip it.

TGCGCCAGCAGCTTGGAACGAACCGGGGACGAGCAGTACTTC CASSLERTGDEQYF . TRBJ2-7 TRBV5-1 .
TGTGCCAGCCGAGGTCCCCTCGGTGGAGGCTCTGGGGCCAACGTCCTGACTTTC CASRGPLGGGSGANVLTF . TRBJ2-6 TRBV11-2 .
TGTGCCAGCAGCTTATCGGGGGATCGGCTCACAGATACGCAGTATTTT CASSLSGDRLTDTQYF . TRBJ2-3 TRBV13 .
TGTGCCATCGAAGGGGACAGGGAAATGAACACTGAAGCTTTCTTT CAIEGDREMNTEAFF . TRBJ1-1 TRBV2 TRBD1
TGCGCCAGCGGGGACTTGGGGAATGAATATGGCTACACCTTC CASGDLGNEYGYTF . TRBJ1-2 TRBV10-2 .
TGTGCCAGCAGCCAATTTAGGGCTGCTGCTTTCTTT CASSQFRAAAFF . TRBJ1-1 TRBV14 .
TGTGCCAGCAAAGGCTCTGGCGATAATCAGCCCCAGCATTTT CASKGSGDNQPQHF . TRBJ1-5 TRBV18 .
TGTGCCTTGCACCAGGGGGAGAACACTGAAGCTTTCTTT CALHQGENTEAFF . TRBJ1-1 TRBV30 TRBD1
TGCGCCAGCAGCCGTATCCGACGAAGGACAGGGAGGACAATGAACACTGAAGCTTTCTTT CASSRIRRRTGRTMNTEAFF . TRBJ1-1 TRBV23-1 TRBD1
TGTGCCAGCAGTGCCCAGGGGGCTGGTGGCTACACCTTC CASSAQGAGGYTF . TRBJ1-2 TRBV6-1 TRBD1
TGTGCCAGCAGTGAAGCGCGGGCCCCTCCGCTCAATGAGCAGTTCTTC CASSEARAPPLNEQFF once TRBJ2-1 TRBV6-1 .
TGTGCCACCAGCAGAGAAGGGATAGGCTATGGCTACACCTTC CATSREGIGYGYTF . TRBJ1-2 TRBV15 .
TGTGCCAGCTCACTGTCAAACACCGGGGAGCTGTTTTTT CASSLSNTGELFF . TRBJ2-2 TRBV18 .
TGTGCCAGCAGCTCAGAGCGGGAACGCACAGATACGCAGTATTTT CASSSERERTDTQYF . TRBJ2-3 TRBV7-6 TRBD2
TGTGCCAGCAGCTTAGGTCCCGATCAGCCCCAGCATTTT CASSLGPDQPQHF . TRBJ1-5 TRBV11-3 .
TGTGCCTCACTCAGCGGACAGGGGGGGAACACTGAAGCTTTCTTT CASLSGQGGNTEAFF once TRBJ1-1 TRBV6-1 TRBD1
TGTGCCAGCCACGGGATTAAAATCGGGCAGGACACAGATACGCAGTATTTT CASHGIKIGQDTDTQYF . TRBJ2-3 TRBV25-1 .
TGTGCCAGCAGCGTCGGGACGGTAAACAATGAGCAGTTCTTC CASSVGTVNNEQFF few TRBJ2-1 TRBV9 .
TGTGCCAGCAGCTTGGGACCCGAGCAGTACTTC CASSLGPEQYF . TRBJ2-7 TRBV5-6 .
TGTGCCAGCAGCTCCTGGACTAGCGGGGCAGGGGAGCAGTACTTC CASSSWTSGAGEQYF . TRBJ2-7 TRBV7-2 TRBD2
TGTGCCGACGGGGTACAGGGACGCGATTCACCCCTCCACTTT CADGVQGRDSPLHF . TRBJ1-6 TRBV5-4 .
TGTGCCAGCTCACCAACGGGGACAGGTCTCGCGAACACCGGGGAGCTGTTTTTT CASSPTGTGLANTGELFF . TRBJ2-2 TRBV18 TRBD1
TGTGCCAGCAGCCCCGCCAGATCGCCCCGGGGGGAAGCTTTCTTT CASSPARSPRGEAFF once TRBJ1-1 TRBV7-9 .
TGTGCCACCAGAACTTTTGGCGCAACGGGCTCATATGGCTACACCTTC CATRTFGATGSYGYTF . TRBJ1-2 TRBV27 .
TGCAGCGTGCGGGGGGTACTCCTGGGGACAGATACGCAGTATTTT CSVRGVLLGTDTQYF . TRBJ2-3 TRBV29-1 TRBD2
TGTGCCAGTAGTATAGTACAGGGCTTCAATCAGCCCCAGCATTTT CASSIVQGFNQPQHF . TRBJ1-5 TRBV19 .
TGTGCCATCAGTGGTGCAATTAACACTGAAGCTTTCTTT CAISGAINTEAFF few TRBJ1-1 TRBV10-3 .
TGCGCCAGCAGCTTGGGGAGGGGCTATGGCTACACCTTC CASSLGRGYGYTF . TRBJ1-2 TRBV5-1 .
TGTGCCAGTAGTAGGCTGAGCGGGGTCATCAATGAGCAGTTCTTC CASSRLSGVINEQFF . TRBJ2-1 TRBV19 TRBD2
TGTGCCAGCAGCTTAACGGGGGGCATCTACGAGCAGTACTTC CASSLTGGIYEQYF . TRBJ2-7 TRBV7-9 .
TGTGCCAGCAGCTTAGGAATAGTGAACACTGAAGCTTTCTTT CASSLGIVNTEAFF . TRBJ1-1 TRBV11-2 .
TGTGCCAGCAGTTTTAGCGGAAGCTCCTACAATGAGCAGTTCTTC CASSFSGSSYNEQFF . TRBJ2-1 TRBV7-9 .
TGCAGTGCTAGATCAGGGATCGGCTACACCTTC CSARSGIGYTF medium-sized TRBJ1-2 TRBV20-1 .
TGTGCCAGTAGTACGCTAGTCACAGATACGCAGTATTTT CASSTLVTDTQYF . TRBJ2-3 TRBV19 .
TGTGCCAGCAGCTCCCCCGGGACTAGCATCTACGAGCAGTACTTC CASSSPGTSIYEQYF once TRBJ2-7 TRBV7-6 TRBD2
TGTGCCAGCAGTGAATCCGCTAGCGGGAGATACGAGCAGTACTTC CASSESASGRYEQYF . TRBJ2-7 TRBV25-1 TRBD2
TGTGCCAGCAGCCAAACCGGGAGCTCCTATAATTCACCCCTCCACTTT CASSQTGSSYNSPLHF . TRBJ1-6 TRBV9 .
TGTGCCAGTAGTATTCTGACTAGCGGGGGCCTCAAACTGGATACGCAGTATTTT CASSILTSGGLKLDTQYF . TRBJ2-3 TRBV19 TRBD2
TGTGCCAGCAGCTTACAGGTTAGCGGCACAGATACGCAGTATTTT CASSLQVSGTDTQYF . TRBJ2-3 TRBV11-2 .
TGTGCCAGTAGTACAGGGGGCTTCACCGGGGAGCTGTTTTTT CASSTGGFTGELFF . TRBJ2-2 TRBV19 TRBD1
TGCGCCAGCAGCCAAGATTCCGGACTAGCGGCGACCCAGTACTTC CASSQDSGLAATQYF . TRBJ2-5 TRBV4-1 TRBD2
TGCGCCAGCAGCCAGGCCGGGACAGGGGTGTTTGGGAATGAGCAGTTCTTC CASSQAGTGVFGNEQFF . TRBJ2-1 TRBV4-1 TRBD1
TGTGCCAGCAGCCTGACAGGGGATGGATCACCCCTCCACTTT CASSLTGDGSPLHF . TRBJ1-6 TRBV7-3 TRBD1
TGTGCCAGCAGTCGCAGACTAGCGGGAGGGGTGGGCACAGATACGCAGTATTTT CASSRRLAGGVGTDTQYF . TRBJ2-3 TRBV27 TRBD2
TGTGCCAGCAAGGGCGGTTCCTACGAGCAGTACTTC CASKGGSYEQYF . TRBJ2-7 TRBV2 .
TGTGCCAGCAGTCCCGGGGGGACTGAAGCTTTCTTT CASSPGGTEAFF . TRBJ1-1 TRBV28 .
TGTGCCAGCAGCTTCGCGGGAGGTTCAAATGAGCAGTTCTTC CASSFAGGSNEQFF . TRBJ2-1 TRBV11-2 TRBD2
TGTGCCAGTAGTACCGACAGGAACACCGGGGAGCTGTTTTTT CASSTDRNTGELFF . TRBJ2-2 TRBV19 .
TGCGCCAGCAGCCAAGGGGGGACGGCGAGCACTGAAGCTTTCTTT CASSQGGTASTEAFF . TRBJ1-1 TRBV4-1 .
TGTGCCAGCAGCCAGCGGGGGGCCTATGAGCAGTTCTTC CASSQRGAYEQFF . TRBJ2-1 TRBV7-9 TRBD2
TGTGCCAGCAGCATGATTGGGGACAGTATGCAGCCCCAGCATTTT CASSMIGDSMQPQHF . TRBJ1-5 TRBV6-1 TRBD1
TGTGCCAGCCCTTCAACCGACAGGGAAGGCAATCAGCCCCAGCATTTT CASPSTDREGNQPQHF . TRBJ1-5 TRBV27 TRBD1
TGTGCCAGCAGTGAGGCCCCACAGGGGGTGTATCAGCCCCAGCATTTT CASSEAPQGVYQPQHF once TRBJ1-5 TRBV6-1 TRBD1
TGCGCTAGCAGCCTTGAGGGGGTCTTCACCGGGGAGCTGTTTTTT CASSLEGVFTGELFF . TRBJ2-2 TRBV5-1 .
TGTGCCACCAGCGTACCGGGAGCCGCAGATACGCAGTATTTT CATSVPGAADTQYF . TRBJ2-3 TRBV15 .
TGTGCCAGCAGCCTCGGTACCTACGAGCAGTACTTC CASSLGTYEQYF few TRBJ2-7 TRBV7-9 .
TGTGCCAGCAGCGTAGGGCAGGGAATAGGATCACCCCTCCACTTT CASSVGQGIGSPLHF . TRBJ1-6 TRBV9 .
TGTGCCAGCAGTTTAAAGGCAGGGTTAGAGACCCAGTACTTC CASSLKAGLETQYF . TRBJ2-5 TRBV27 .
TGTGCCAGCAGCTTAACGGGTCGTAGAGCACAAGAGACCCAGTACTTC CASSLTGRRAQETQYF . TRBJ2-5 TRBV7-2 .